This TCR beta chain was retrieved from a study of T cell responses to AZD1222 COVID-19 vaccine. V shed 1 base and J shed 1 base, with 7 bases lying between them. This CDR3 is built from 13 residues. Germline V gene data show CDR1 as SQVTM and CDR2 as ANQGSEA. Study conclusions and caveats: Among those given AZD1222, only five to seven were seropositive at baseline.

Sequencing used immunoSEQ multiplex PCR; TCRdb keeps in-frame clones, though not all of them. Counted here are 130,000 to 150,000 clones, about 88% occurring once; the ten biggest clones make up 4.5% to 6.5%. As for this clone: No antigen is known for it.

The TCR was taken from an adult in good health. The V gene is TRBV29-1, the J gene TRBJ1-1; D remains unclear. The material was peripheral blood, obtained on day 0 of AZD1222 vaccination. The CDR3 DNA is TGCAGCGTTGAAGTAGACCGGAACACTGAAGCTTTCTTT. This sequence encodes CSVEVDRNTEAFF.